These 5 T cell receptor beta chains came from one sample sequenced in a study of blood T cell repertoires in COVID-19. Profiled with immunoSEQ multiplex PCR; TCRdb holds only in-frame clones, not every one. The data contain 200,000 to 250,000 clones, roughly 86% of them singletons. The sequenced sample was peripheral blood. The receptors were sampled from a man in his sixties with acute or convalescent COVID-19.

The CDR3 region is CASSEHRGGTEAFF. CDR3 nucleotide sequence: TGTGCCAGCAGCGAACACAGGGGAGGCACTGAAGCTTTCTTT. V is TRBV9 and J is TRBJ1-1, with 7 nucleotides matching TRBD1. V shed 3 bases and J 4 bases; nucleotides not matched to a gene: 6. Germline V gene lookup returns CDR1 SGDLS and CDR2 YYNGEE. The CDR3 is 14 amino acids.

V is TRBV10-3 and J is TRBJ1-2, with D tentatively TRBD1 (6 bases). Germline V lookup: CDR1 ENHRY, CDR2 SYGVKD. CDR3 size: 15 residues. Deletions cut 4 bases from V and 0 bases from J, with 12 bases between. The CDR3, as DNA: TGTGCCATCAGTGGACAGGCCCTGGCTAACTATGGCTACACCTTC. It encodes CAISGQALANYGYTF.

The chain is built from TRBV24-1 and TRBJ2-1, with 8 bases that match TRBD2. The CDR3 totals 14 residues. Germline CDR1 KGHDR, CDR2 SFDVKD. The trim removed 7 bases at V and 9 bases at J, leaving 10 bases unmatched. The CDR3, as DNA: TGTGCCACCAGGGGACTAGGGTGGTCGTCTGAGCAGTTCTTC. As protein: CATRGLGWSSEQFF.

The chain joins TRBV19 to TRBJ2-1; 11 positions agree with TRBD1. Germline values: CDR1 LNHDA, CDR2 SQIVND (reference sequence). The CDR3 totals 17 residues. The V segment lost 5 bases and the J segment 2 bases; nucleotides outside the gene matches: 8. CDR3 nucleotide sequence: TGTGCCAGTAGTCTGCTACCGGGACAGGGGGCCTACAATGAGCAGTTCTTC. Translating gives CASSLLPGQGAYNEQFF.

On this clone itself: Germline is not matched at one junction end, which may reflect a read error. The V and J genes are TRBV12-3 or TRBV12-4 and TRBJ2-7; perhaps TRBD2 as D (5 bases). This CDR3 has 10 amino acids. The CDR3 sequence is CASSAEGNEF. CDR3 in DNA: TGTGCCAGCAGCGCTGAGGGTAACGAATTC.